This entry is about one TCR beta chain. These data belong to a study of blood T cell repertoires in COVID-19. The cohort comprised adults aged 18 to 89 years residing in about two dozen US areas. Germline lookup yields CDR1 GTSNPN and CDR2 SVGIG (reference sequence). The CDR3 totals 14 residues. The V and J ends lost 3 bases and 9 bases, in that order; junction bases with no gene match: 7. Methods used by the authors: Scientists estimated how many nucleated cells there were by amplifying reference gene primers. Repertoires were generated with immunoSEQ multiplex PCR, while TCRdb's copy carries only in-frame clones and drops some. V and J calls and clone size follow that table, whereas D and trimming were derived from the DNA. Of 350,000 or so clones in the sample, 92% were seen once.

Material: PBMCs or T cells enriched from blood (not recorded which). The chain has TRBV30 and TRBJ1-5; 11 bases fit TRBD1. The TCR comes from a woman between 25 and 40 years old who had recovered from COVID-19. This CDR3 is CAWSAGTGGTPQHF. The CDR3, as DNA: TGTGCCTGGAGCGCCGGGACAGGGGGTACGCCCCAGCATTTT.